This T cell receptor (beta chain) stems from a study of lung T cells in sarcoidosis with Löfgren's syndrome. This clonotype counts as medium-sized. In TCRdb, the reads were re-called with MiXCR into one record per CDR3 protein. The repertoire holds 2,300 or so distinct CDR3 sequences, with approximately 19% as singletons. This receptor was obtained from a human donor with sarcoidosis (Löfgren's syndrome or another form), or a control subject (not recorded which). The sample comprised CD4+ T cells from bronchoalveolar lavage.

CDR3 nucleotides: TGTGGCCGTTTTACCACGATGAACACTGAAGCTTTCTTT. Protein: CGRFTTMNTEAFF. This chain joins TRBV19 and TRBJ1-1; no reliable D call. This CDR3 is 13 amino acids long. Germline CDR1 reads LNHDA; CDR2 reads SQIVND (reference sequence).